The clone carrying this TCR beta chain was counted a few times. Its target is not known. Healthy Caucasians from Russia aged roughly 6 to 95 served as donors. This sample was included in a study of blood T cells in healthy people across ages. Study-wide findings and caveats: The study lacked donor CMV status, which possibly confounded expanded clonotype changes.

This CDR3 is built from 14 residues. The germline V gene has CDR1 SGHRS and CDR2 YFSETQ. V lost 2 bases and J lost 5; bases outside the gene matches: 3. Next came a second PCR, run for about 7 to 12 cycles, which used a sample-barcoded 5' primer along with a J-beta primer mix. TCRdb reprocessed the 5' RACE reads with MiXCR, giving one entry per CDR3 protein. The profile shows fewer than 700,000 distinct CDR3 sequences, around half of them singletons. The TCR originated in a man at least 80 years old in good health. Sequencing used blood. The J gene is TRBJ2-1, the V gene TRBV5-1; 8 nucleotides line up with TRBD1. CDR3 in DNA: TGCGCCAGCAGCTTTCGGACAGGGAACAATGAGCAGTTCTTC. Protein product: CASSFRTGNNEQFF.